This T cell receptor beta chain was sequenced during a study of cytomegalovirus exposure and HLA in healthy donors (dated by TCRdb to about 2017). With regard to the full study: According to an earlier analysis of 550 to 750 of the donors, about 180 million T cells yielded 90 million to 140 million unique TCR beta sequences and approximately 300 Gb of sequence data. The study combined high-throughput TCR immunosequencing, statistical association of individual TCRs with disease status, and machine learning to predict cytomegalovirus infection status. An earlier analysis of around 580 of the donors used high-throughput TCR beta sequencing to judge whether each TCR beta V gene segment behaved as functional or pseudogenic. The study was designed to test whether signatures of past pathogen exposure could be identified by cataloging public T cell receptors. Donor age, sex, ethnicity and CMV serostatus were collected together with the repertoire data. On average, around 240,000 unique TCR beta nucleotide sequences were sequenced per donor among 350 to 400 genotyped donors of the cohort, with around 19% of those sequences being non-productive. To study patterns of TCR occurrence, a later analysis re-analyzed previously published TCR beta repertoires from around 700 donors and added high-resolution HLA genotyping. Using immunosequencing, the study profiled T cell repertoires from fewer than 850 subjects and related those repertoires to cytomegalovirus serostatus. About 310 gigabases of sequencing data and approximately 80 million unique TCR sequences were included in an early release covering roughly 600 HLA-typed donors. In addition to the first cohort of 666 subjects, a separate validation cohort of 130 or so different subjects was used. A later genetic analysis used genome-wide SNP genotypes for about 60% of the roughly 670 donors, treating that subset as a discovery cohort. HLA typing covered class I and class II loci at four-digit resolution. Typing coverage varied by locus: roughly 629-640 donors for A, B, C, DRB1 and DQB1; some 520 for DQA1; more than 600 for DPA1; roughly 450 for DPB1. Of the 300 to 450 genotyped donors, 65% to 90% fell in the genetic ancestry cluster associated with self-reported Caucasian donors. Rather than drawing on any new phenotypic data, the later analysis identified candidate immune exposures from TCR beta sequences and the way those sequences occurred across donors. A handful of DR-DQ haplotypes were handled as single units for association and clustering because linkage in the cohort was strong. All discovery cohort repertoires had been generated on a single sequencing platform. Overall results and qualifications from the work: In a later analysis, over 15,000 TCR beta sequences were associated with specific HLA alleles at a false discovery rate of 0.05. According to a later analysis, most CMV-associated TCR beta chains appeared to be HLA-restricted, and the HLA associations seemed to be driven largely by CMV exposure. Because counts were too low, seventeen rarely observed V segments, including chromosome 9 orphons, were left out of the earlier analysis of some 600 of the donors. In vitro tests confirmed that a few of the cytomegalovirus-associated TCR beta chains recognize cytomegalovirus antigens. Compared with the roughly 700-donor mean, donors in an Asian-associated ancestry cluster had fewer N-insertions in productive TCRs, according to a later genetic analysis. A further reported finding was that TCR beta sequences accurately predicted the HLA-A and HLA-B alleles for most subjects in the first cohort. Some IMGT-functional V segments, including TRBV6-2 and TRBV6-3, could not be distinguished by the 87-base-pair reads and were therefore excluded. V-gene and J-gene trimming of TCR beta chains was associated with a missense DCLRE1C variant in a later genetic analysis, and the association was replicated in an independent cohort. While some public TCRs were present in many individuals, most TCR sequences turned up only very rarely across donors. CMV serostatus was the only immune exposure information available for the cohort. The cohort was sequenced for TCR beta chains only, and without alpha or paired-chain data the features that could be detected were limited. A total of roughly 160 TCR beta chains were listed by the study as associated with cytomegalovirus. A later analysis found that TCR association rates varied across HLA loci, with DRB1 alleles showing the most associated TCRs and HLA-C alleles the fewest. In an earlier analysis of under 600 of the donors, most TCR beta V segments were observed in productive rearrangements about 87% or about 30% of the time, broadly matching IMGT annotations. It was suggested by the authors that the approach could potentially be generalized to other disease states and immunological phenotypes. A later analysis found that HLA-associated TCR beta chains were more clonally expanded and had lower generation probabilities than equally common non-associated chains. Cytomegalovirus status was reported to be diagnosed by the classifier with high specificity and sensitivity in both the original and validation cohorts. According to a later analysis, parvovirus B19, influenza, CMV and Epstein-Barr virus appeared linked to several top co-occurrence clusters. The presence/absence analyses assumed that sequencing depth was roughly uniform across donors, and that assumption may not be true. Because some donors lacked HLA typing at each locus, the association tests relied only on the typed subset. Correlated functional status among segregating V segments might be attributable to linkage disequilibrium, but an unknown experimental factor could not be ruled out. When HLA alleles, especially DR and DQ, strongly co-occurred, attributing TCR associations to individual alleles was difficult. A cluster of highly shared sequence variants was judged likely to be a technical artifact of the sequencing pipeline.

The cohort comprised hundreds of healthy bone marrow donors. At the time of sampling, all cohort members were nominally healthy, though unrecorded immune exposures were likely present. The donor was CMV seronegative and belonged to the group of 352 seronegative cohort members. A peripheral blood sample was provided by each donor, and peripheral blood mononuclear cells were used for TCR beta sequencing. Genomic DNA extraction from the blood cell samples was performed with the Qiagen DNeasy Blood Extraction Kit. V drops 3 bases and J drops 0 bases, leaving 12 bases in between. The CDR3 sequence holds 16 residues, the cysteine and phenylalanine included. The entry retains the CDR3 DNA only, 48 bases that are in frame from base 1. The germline V gene yields MGHDK for CDR1 and SYGVNS for CDR2. The library was produced with the immunoSEQ multiplex PCR assay. A mixture of 60 forward primers for TCR Vbeta segments and 13 reverse primers for TCR Jbeta segments was used in the multiplex PCR. A multiplex PCR assay on genomic DNA amplified the CDR3 region of rearranged TCR beta genes. The amplified TCR beta libraries were sequenced on the Illumina HiSeq System as 87-base-pair reads. The paper's data handling went like this. In a later analysis, roughly 80 million unique TCR beta chains were counted across the 666 repertoires, and roughly 9.9 million of these chains were shared by at least two donors. Raw reads were error-corrected and collapsed into unique sequences by a nearest-neighbor algorithm in which closely related sequences were merged to remove PCR and sequencing errors. CDR3 sequences were aligned to IMGT reference sequences to assign V, D and J gene segments. Each retained sequence needed at least a six-nucleotide match to both a V gene segment and a J gene segment. A rearrangement was called productive if the CDR3 had no stop codons and remained in frame with V and J, and every other rearrangement was called non-productive. Following IMGT convention, CDR3 was defined as the stretch from the second conserved V-encoded cysteine to the conserved J-encoded phenylalanine. The earlier analysis of more than 450 of the donors excluded sequences that lacked an unambiguous match to a single V gene segment. An earlier analysis of over 450 of the donors classified V segments as functional when productive rearrangements were above 56.7% and as segregating when the standard deviation between donors was above 5%. A statistical classification framework was developed to diagnose cytomegalovirus status using the catalog of TCR beta chain sequences. In a later analysis, V and J genes were assigned by comparing TCR nucleotide sequences against IMGT/GENE-DB human TR gene sequences. The TCRdist pipeline was used in a later analysis to assign CDR3 sequences and most-parsimonious VDJ recombination scenarios. In a later analysis, every TCR beta chain was defined by the combination of its CDR3 amino acid sequence and its V-gene family, and reads without a unique V-gene family were dropped. As a way to deal with suspected cross-contamination and a sequencing artifact, a later analysis dropped approximately 590 nucleotide sequences that were highly shared and had low generation probability. In a later analysis, a clonal expansion index was calculated for each public chain from normalized within-repertoire ranks of inferred template counts. In a later analysis, generation probabilities were computed with a VDJ recombination model fitted to out-of-frame rearrangements, and the resulting probabilities were checked against IGoR. Hypergeometric tests were used in a later analysis to score TCR-TCR, TCR-HLA and TCR-CMV co-occurrence, with a repertoire-size bias correction applied to the TCR pairs. To estimate false discovery rates, a later analysis permuted the HLA or CMV assignments 20 times. In a later analysis, co-occurring TCRs were grouped using DBSCAN, and TCRdist sequence similarity was added for clustering within HLA-allele-positive subsets. For co-occurrence clustering, repertoires with fewer than 30,000 or more than 120,000 public chains were excluded, along with 5 or 6 repertoires with anomalous nucleotide sharing. What TCRdb holds here is the immuneACCESS table cut down to in-frame rearrangements. Part of the clones is not present; checked against another copy, under half of the missing clones reflect an unresolved V gene, and the others are unexplained. The D gene and trimming were derived from the DNA, and the V and J assignments and clone size from that table. This sample lists under 150,000 clones; around 10% were detected once. The top ten constitute 3% of the sample.

This clone has a handful of counts. Its binding antigen is unknown. It has no much larger one-base neighbor in the sample; base qualities were not kept. Sequenced input: PBMCs. The chain is encoded by TRBV25-1 joined to TRBJ1-3; TRBD1 might be the D gene, on 5 matching bases. The TCR originated in a man younger than 40 in good health and CMV-seronegative. The CDR3 amino acid sequence is: CASSDPQGGSGNTIYF. The DNA sequence is given as TGTGCCAGCAGTGATCCGCAGGGAGGCTCTGGAAACACCATATATTTT. Reference TRBV25-1 and TRBJ1-3 genes cover what lies past the CDR3, so the full variable domain is EADIYQTPRYLVIGTGKKITLECSQTMGHDKMYWYQQDPGMELHLIHYSYGVNSTEKGDLSSESTVSRIRTEHFPLTLESARPSHTSQYLCASSDPQGGSGNTIYFGEGSWLTVV.